These 18 T cell receptor beta chains were all obtained from the same sample, sequenced in a study of T cells in narcolepsy (dated by TCRdb to the late 2010s). Library preparation was by the immunoSEQ multiplex PCR assay. TCRdb took this table from immuneACCESS and kept in-frame rearrangements with V and J called. Such tables lack part of the clones; where checked against another copy, unresolved V genes explain under half of the gap, and the rest is unexplained. Within this sample are about 40,000 clones, with about 85% of them counted one time only. The ten largest clones capture under 2% of the sample. The sample comprised CD45RA- memory CD4+ T cells from PBMCs. The cell subset or site tag for this specimen amounts to: memory T cells sorted ex vivo from peripheral blood. The receptors were gathered from a human donor with narcolepsy.

The genes are TRBV9 and TRBJ2-2, with a tentative D call TRBD1 (5 bases). V lost 0 bases and J lost 0, with 9 bases in between. Germline V gene sequence: CDR1 SGDLS, CDR2 YYNGEE. The CDR3 consists of 16 residues. The CDR3 bases are TGTGCCAGCAGCGTAGGGCAGGGCCCGAACACCGGGGAGCTGTTTTTT. This encodes CASSVGQGPNTGELFF. The whole variable domain, remainder taken from reference TRBV9 and TRBJ2-2, is DSGVTQTPKHLITATGQRVTLRCSPRSGDLSVYWYQQSLDQGLQFLIQYYNGEERAKGNILERFSAQQFPDLHSELNLSSLELGDSALYFCASSVGQGPNTGELFFGEGSRLTVL.

The chain combines TRBV28 with TRBJ2-1; D is perhaps TRBD1 (6 bases). Germline V CDR1 and CDR2: MDHEN, SYDVKM. This CDR3 spans 13 amino acids. The germline V and J ends were trimmed by 3 bases and 7 bases, with 10 bases remaining between them. CDR3 region: CASSFTGRNEQFF. In nucleotides, the CDR3 is TGTGCCAGCAGTTTTACAGGGCGGAATGAGCAGTTCTTC. Based on the CDR3 plus reference TRBV28 and TRBJ2-1, the full variable domain is DVKVTQSSRYLVKRTGEKVFLECVQDMDHENMFWYRQDPGLGLRLIYFSYDVKMKEKGDIPEGYSVSREKKERFSLILESASTNQTSMYLCASSFTGRNEQFFGPGTRLTVL.

This clone was seen just once. The chain has TRBV9 and TRBJ1-6, with 7 bases fitting TRBD1. With 3 bases clipped from V and 6 bases from J, the junction kept 3 bases outside the gene matches. The CDR3 has 14 residues. Per germline, CDR1 SGDLS and CDR2 YYNGEE. Here the CDR3 DNA reads TGTGCCAGCAGCGCCGGGACAGCTAATTCACCCCTCCACTTT. Its protein product is CASSAGTANSPLHF.

CDR3 residues: CASSPRGPYEQYF. CDR3 coding DNA: TGTGCCAGCAGCCCACGAGGCCCCTACGAGCAGTACTTC. The J gene is TRBJ2-7, the V gene TRBV5-4; no firm D call. The V end was cut by 4 bases, the J end by 2 bases, with 10 bases between. Germline CDR1 reads SGHNT; CDR2 reads YYREEE (reference sequence). The CDR3 is 13 residues long.

This clone was recorded once. The J gene is TRBJ1-2, the V gene TRBV28; 9 nucleotides match TRBD1. The germline V gene encodes CDR1 MDHEN and CDR2 SYDVKM. The CDR3 has 14 residues. V lost 8 bases to trimming and J lost 8 bases; unmatched junction nucleotides: 12. The CDR3 nucleotides read TGTGCCAGCCTCTCGGGACAGGGATTTTGGGGCTACACCTTC. Protein sequence: CASLSGQGFWGYTF.

The chain recombines TRBV7-2 with TRBJ2-1; 7 bases are shared with TRBD2. Looked up from germline, CDR1 is SGHTA and CDR2 is FQGNSA. Trimming at V came to 5 bases and at J to 0 bases, leaving 4 bases not matched to a gene. The CDR3 is made up of 15 amino acids. The CDR3 protein is CASSISGNSYNEQFF. CDR3 DNA: TGTGCCAGCAGCATCAGCGGGAACTCCTACAATGAGCAGTTCTTC.

This sequence joins TRBV2 and TRBJ1-2, with 9 positions matching TRBD1. The CDR3 spans 12 residues. The germline CDR1 and CDR2 sequences are SNHLY and FYNNEI. The ends lost 5 bases at V and 6 bases at J; junction bases unmatched: 1. The CDR3 sequence is CASSRTGDGYTF. CDR3 nucleotides: TGTGCCAGCAGTCGGACAGGGGATGGCTACACCTTC.

The gene calls are TRBV30 and TRBJ1-4; D may be TRBD1 (5 bases). Germline V gene sequence: CDR1 GTSNPN, CDR2 SVGIG (reference sequence). CDR3 length: 13 residues. Between the trimmed V and J ends, which lost 2 bases and 10 bases, there was a span of 14 bases. The CDR3 region has the DNA TGTGCCTGGAGTTCTTCCGGGGGGGGAAAACTGTTTTTT. Translated, it gives CAWSSSGGGKLFF.

The V gene is TRBV5-1, the J gene TRBJ2-2, with 9 bases aligning to TRBD2. V shed 5 bases and J 2 bases; nucleotides not matched to a gene: 4. The CDR3 covers 15 residues. Germline loops: CDR1 SGHRS, CDR2 YFSETQ. The CDR3 nucleotides are TGCGCCAGCAGTTCAGCGGGGGGCAACACCGGGGAGCTGTTTTTT. Translated: CASSSAGGNTGELFF.

V gene TRBV15 combines with J gene TRBJ1-1, with TRBD1 matching 7 bases. There are 16 residues in the CDR3. V shed 1 base, J shed 10 bases, and the junction held 15 bases outside the gene matches. CDR1 LNHNV and CDR2 YYDKDF come from the germline V gene (reference sequence). The CDR3 DNA follows: TGTGCCACCAGCAGAGTACGACCGGGACAGCTGAGTGGAGCTTTCTTT. It is translated as CATSRVRPGQLSGAFF. The full variable domain, in which reference TRBV15 and TRBJ1-1 provide the parts outside the CDR3, is DAMVIQNPRYQVTQFGKPVTLSCSQTLNHNVMYWYQQKSSQAPKLLFHYYDKDFNNEADTPDNFQSRRPNTSFCFLDIRSPGLGDTAMYLCATSRVRPGQLSGAFFGQGTRLTVV.

Only a few counts were recorded for this clone. The genes are TRBV5-4 and TRBJ1-2; weak D call: TRBD1 (5 bases). The V end lost 0 bases, the J end lost 4 bases, and 10 bases lay between the germline ends. Looked up from germline, CDR1 is SGHNT and CDR2 is YYREEE (reference sequence). CDR3 length: 14 amino acids. The CDR3 here is CASSLVQGAYGYTF. As DNA, the CDR3 is TGTGCCAGCAGCTTGGTTCAGGGTGCCTATGGCTACACCTTC.

CDR3: CASSSRTDTEAFF. CDR3 coding DNA: TGTGCCAGCAGCTCTAGGACAGACACTGAAGCTTTCTTT. The V gene is TRBV7-6, the J gene TRBJ1-1; TRBD1 is a possible D gene (6 bases). The germline gives CDR1 SGHVS, CDR2 FNYEAQ. Trimming cost V 4 bases and J 3 bases, with 9 bases left between them. The CDR3 is made up of 13 amino acids.

The V gene is TRBV7-8, the J gene TRBJ2-7, with D tentatively TRBD1 (6 bases). CDR1 and CDR2 from the germline V gene are SGHVS and FQNEAQ. The CDR3 consists of 15 residues. The ends were cut back, 7 bases at V and 4 bases at J, with 20 bases in the middle. CDR3 sequence reads: CASILRGRGQYEQYF. CDR3 DNA sequence: TGTGCCAGCATCCTGAGAGGCAGGGGTCAGTACGAGCAGTACTTC.

This clone was detected a few times. The V call is TRBV14, the J call TRBJ2-3; 8 bases map to TRBD2. The junction had 4 bases not matched to a gene; V was cut back by 2 bases and J by 0 bases. This CDR3 contains 16 residues. Germline loops: CDR1 SGHDN, CDR2 FVKESK. The CDR3 is CASSQRRGASTDTQYF. For the CDR3, the DNA is TGTGCCAGCAGCCAACGGCGGGGGGCAAGCACAGATACGCAGTATTTT.

J is TRBJ2-1 and V is TRBV7-3; 8 bases line up with TRBD2. Losses at the gene ends were 5 bases for V and 9 bases for J; bases not matched to a gene: 15. The CDR3 spans 16 residues. Germline loops: CDR1 SGHTA, CDR2 FQGTGA. In nucleotides, the CDR3 is TGTGCCAGCAGCCCGCCGGCCGGGGGGGCGGGGGTTGAGCAGTTCTTC. Its protein product is CASSPPAGGAGVEQFF.

The sample holds a few counts of this clone. This chain uses TRBV6-5 with TRBJ1-5; D gene uncertain. Trimming stripped 2 bases from V and 0 bases from J, with 5 bases between. Germline values: CDR1 MNHEY, CDR2 SVGAGI. The CDR3 extends over 14 amino acids. The CDR3 nucleotides read TGTGCCAGCAGTTACGCCAATAGCAATCAGCCCCAGCATTTT. Its translation is CASSYANSNQPQHF.

J is TRBJ2-1 and V is TRBV4-2, with 13 positions matching TRBD2. The CDR3 extends over 18 amino acids. CDR1 is LGHNA, CDR2 YNFKEQ, per germline. Trimming at V came to 2 bases and at J to 0 bases, leaving 4 bases not matched to a gene. The DNA of the CDR3 is TGTGCCAGCAGCCAAACTAGCGGGGGGGAACTCTCCTACAATGAGCAGTTCTTC. Translation: CASSQTSGGELSYNEQFF.

V is TRBV5-6 and J is TRBJ2-5; TRBD1 aligns across 7 bases. The CDR3 sequence is 15 residues long. Germline values: CDR1 SGHDT, CDR2 YYEEEE. Unmatched junction bases numbered 7, after V lost 1 base and J lost 4 bases. DNA for the CDR3: TGTGCCAGCAGCTTGAATGGTCCAGGGGGAGAGACCCAGTACTTC. It yields the protein CASSLNGPGGETQYF.